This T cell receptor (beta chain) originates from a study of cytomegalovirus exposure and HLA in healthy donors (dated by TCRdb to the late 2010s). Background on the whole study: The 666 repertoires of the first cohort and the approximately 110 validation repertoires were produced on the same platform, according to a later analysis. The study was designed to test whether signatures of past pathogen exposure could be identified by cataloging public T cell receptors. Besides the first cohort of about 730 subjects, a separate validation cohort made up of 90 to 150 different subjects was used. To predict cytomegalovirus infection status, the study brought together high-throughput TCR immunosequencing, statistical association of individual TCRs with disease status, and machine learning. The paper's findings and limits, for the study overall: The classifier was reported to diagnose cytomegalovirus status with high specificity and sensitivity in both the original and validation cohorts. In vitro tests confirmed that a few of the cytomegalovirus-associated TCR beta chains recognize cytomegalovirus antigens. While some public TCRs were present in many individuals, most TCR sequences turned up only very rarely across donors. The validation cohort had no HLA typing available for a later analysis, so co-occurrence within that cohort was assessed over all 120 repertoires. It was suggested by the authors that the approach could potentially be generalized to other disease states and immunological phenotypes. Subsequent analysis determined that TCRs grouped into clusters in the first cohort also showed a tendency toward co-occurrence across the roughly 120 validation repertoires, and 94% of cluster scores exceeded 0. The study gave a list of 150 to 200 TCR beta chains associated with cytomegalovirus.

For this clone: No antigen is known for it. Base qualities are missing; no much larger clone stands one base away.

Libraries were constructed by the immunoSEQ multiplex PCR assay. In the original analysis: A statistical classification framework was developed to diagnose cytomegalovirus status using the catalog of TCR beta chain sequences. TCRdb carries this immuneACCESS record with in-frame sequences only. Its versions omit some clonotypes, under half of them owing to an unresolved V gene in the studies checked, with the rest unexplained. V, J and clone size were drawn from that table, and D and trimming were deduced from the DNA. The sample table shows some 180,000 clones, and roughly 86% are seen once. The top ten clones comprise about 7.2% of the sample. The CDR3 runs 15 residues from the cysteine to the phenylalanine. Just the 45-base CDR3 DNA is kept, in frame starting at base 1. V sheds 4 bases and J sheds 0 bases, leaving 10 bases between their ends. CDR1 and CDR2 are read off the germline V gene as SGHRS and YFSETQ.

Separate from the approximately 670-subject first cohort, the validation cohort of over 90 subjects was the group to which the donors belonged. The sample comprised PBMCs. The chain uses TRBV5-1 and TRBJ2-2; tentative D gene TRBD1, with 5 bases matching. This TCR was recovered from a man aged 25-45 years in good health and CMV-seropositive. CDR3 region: CASSTRASNTGELFF. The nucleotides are TGCGCCAGCAGCACCAGGGCTTCGAACACCGGGGAGCTGTTTTTT.